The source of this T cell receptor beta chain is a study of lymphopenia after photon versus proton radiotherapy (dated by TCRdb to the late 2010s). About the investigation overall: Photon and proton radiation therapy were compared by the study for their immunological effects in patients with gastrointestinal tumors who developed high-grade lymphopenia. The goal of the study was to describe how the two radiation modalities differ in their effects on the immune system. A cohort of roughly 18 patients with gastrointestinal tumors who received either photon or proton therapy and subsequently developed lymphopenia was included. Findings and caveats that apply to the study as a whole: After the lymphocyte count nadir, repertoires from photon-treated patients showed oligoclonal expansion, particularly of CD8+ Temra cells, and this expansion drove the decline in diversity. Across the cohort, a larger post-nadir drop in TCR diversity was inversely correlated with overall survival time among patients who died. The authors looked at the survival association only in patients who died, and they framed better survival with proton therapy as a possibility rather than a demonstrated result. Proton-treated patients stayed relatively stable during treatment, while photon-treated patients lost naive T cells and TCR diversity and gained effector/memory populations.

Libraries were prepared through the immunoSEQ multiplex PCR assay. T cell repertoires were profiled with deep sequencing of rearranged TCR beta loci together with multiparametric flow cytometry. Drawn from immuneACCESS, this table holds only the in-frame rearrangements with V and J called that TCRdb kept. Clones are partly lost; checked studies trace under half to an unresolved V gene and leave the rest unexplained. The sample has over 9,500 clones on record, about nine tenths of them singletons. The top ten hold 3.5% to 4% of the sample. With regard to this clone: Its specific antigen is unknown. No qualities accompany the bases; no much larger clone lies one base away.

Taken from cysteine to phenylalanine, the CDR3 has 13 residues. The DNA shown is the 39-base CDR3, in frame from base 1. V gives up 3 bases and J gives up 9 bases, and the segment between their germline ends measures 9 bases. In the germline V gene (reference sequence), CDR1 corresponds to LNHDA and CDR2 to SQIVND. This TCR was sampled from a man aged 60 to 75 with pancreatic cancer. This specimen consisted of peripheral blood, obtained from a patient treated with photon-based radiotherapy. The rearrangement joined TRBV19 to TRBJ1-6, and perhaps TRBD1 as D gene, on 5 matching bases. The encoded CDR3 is CASSIQGPSPLHF. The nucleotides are TGTGCCAGTAGTATTCAGGGTCCTTCACCCCTCCACTTT.